The TCR beta chain under discussion was sequenced for a study of CD8+CD57+ T cells in acquired aplastic anemia listed by TCRdb under 2018. Context from the whole study: A mean of 3.2 ug of DNA, ranging from roughly 0.2 to 30 ug, was extracted from sorted CD4+ and CD8+ cells. On the study overall, not on this receptor specifically: Between patients and healthy controls, no significant difference in CD8+ Simpson's diversity was found (P=0.060). Although 25 to 30 CD8+ CDR3 sequences were shared by patients and controls, these sequences appeared highly expressed in patients and within the immunodominant clones of patients.

Of note for this clonotype: This clone's antigen is unknown. No base quality information exists; no much larger clone differs at one position.

The study deep-sequenced TCR repertoires of sorted CD4+ and CD8+ blood T cells from severe aplastic anemia patients and healthy subjects. Ficoll-Paque density gradient centrifugation was used to isolate peripheral blood mononuclear cells. Before DNA extraction, CD4+ and CD8+ T cells were sorted by FACS or by magnetic beads. Profiling of TCR beta VDJ combinations and CDR3 sequences used genomic DNA as the template. An Illumina HiSeq 2000 was used for TCR repertoire sequencing. On the authors' methods: TRBV/TRBJ rearrangement plots, CDR3 size and DJ length profiles, and Simpson's diversity index were used to assess repertoires. Whichever DNA sequence was most abundant in the deep sequencing data was defined as the immunodominant clone. CDR3 amino acid sequences were screened for sharing across subjects and compared with published repertoires and the VDJdb database. In-frame beta chains were kept once TCRdb had trimmed the public reads at Q25 with fastp and called clones with MiXCR. Every entry covers one CDR3 protein and lists the most common genes and DNA from its rows. The V and J calls, along with clone size, are taken from TCRdb and not from the paper's own processing. This sample is represented by more than 250,000 distinct CDR3 sequences; approximately 57% of them were singletons. Roughly 8% of the sample belongs to the ten largest clones.

Trimming at the junction amounts to 3 bases on V and 7 bases on J, and the germline ends lie 15 bases apart. Its CDR3 holds 14 amino acids, cysteine through phenylalanine. CDR3 DNA only is kept here, 42 bases in frame from base 1. The germline V gene encodes CDR1 DFQATT and CDR2 SNEGSKA (reference sequence). The receptor chain draws on TRBV20-1 and TRBJ2-2; the D gene may be TRBD1 or TRBD2, since each aligns over 6 bases. Material for sequencing was sorted CD4+, CD8+, or CD8+CD57+ T cells (not recorded which) from PBMCs. This TCR was sampled from a human donor with severe aplastic anemia or a healthy control (not recorded which). DNA sequence: TGCAGTGCTAGGTTAGGGGGGCGAGGCGGGGAGCTGTTTTTT. Its coded protein is CSARLGGRGGELFF.